This is a list of T cell receptor beta chains from one sample in a study of response to subunit inactivated influenza vaccine. TCRdb itself ran the RT-PCR reads through MiXCR, one entry per CDR3 protein. The sample has some 640,000 distinct CDR3 sequences; over 11% are singletons. The specimen was PBMCs from blood, collected roughly 2 weeks before vaccination. These receptors all stem from a man over 45 who received an inactivated influenza vaccine. Both conserved end residues are trimmed from each CDR3. Each record gives: V gene, CDR3 protein.

v_gene: TRBV6-2/TRBV6-3; CDR3aa: ASRAWMGGSTDTQY
v_gene: TRBV20-1; CDR3aa: SAKGGGEASGNQETQY
v_gene: TRBV6-2/TRBV6-3; CDR3aa: ASSYSWGEAF
v_gene: TRBV20-1; CDR3aa: SASLPPSGVFNEQF
v_gene: TRBV9; CDR3aa: ASSPQMRVEEQY
v_gene: TRBV12-3/TRBV12-4; CDR3aa: ASSTYGGSNTDTQY
v_gene: TRBV6-1; CDR3aa: ASRRHPTGNTIY
v_gene: TRBV4-2; CDR3aa: ASSHPWDRGRKNGYT
v_gene: TRBV4-3; CDR3aa: ASSQGNRGSEKLF
v_gene: TRBV25-1; CDR3aa: ASSEPNTEAF
v_gene: TRBV2; CDR3aa: ASSAGLAVQETQY
v_gene: TRBV6-5; CDR3aa: ASSYRPPPREQF
v_gene: TRBV6-1; CDR3aa: ASSARKATASNQPQH
v_gene: TRBV6-5; CDR3aa: ASSYSKGGGETQY
v_gene: TRBV11-2; CDR3aa: ASSFLDGELF
v_gene: TRBV5-1; CDR3aa: ASSVTGTGPYEQY
v_gene: TRBV20-1; CDR3aa: SARDPRRGDTEAF
v_gene: TRBV6-5; CDR3aa: ASSYSGTGGLGANVLT
v_gene: TRBV10-3; CDR3aa: AITDSGTYGYT
v_gene: TRBV4-2; CDR3aa: ASGQGNYEQY
v_gene: TRBV5-8; CDR3aa: ASSSTGVGNQPQH
v_gene: TRBV5-1; CDR3aa: ASSLVTPKDGYT
v_gene: TRBV4-1; CDR3aa: ASSPGQGRTGELF
v_gene: TRBV5-1; CDR3aa: ASSGRDRVRETQY
v_gene: TRBV15; CDR3aa: ATSRDRGRLH
v_gene: TRBV7-2; CDR3aa: ASSLAPLGGGNTIY
v_gene: TRBV4-3; CDR3aa: ASSQDLAGLGTDTQY
v_gene: TRBV6-6; CDR3aa: ASSYLGTDTQY
v_gene: TRBV28; CDR3aa: ASTGPQNLYEQY
v_gene: TRBV28; CDR3aa: ASSPPVRGDGYT
v_gene: TRBV25-1; CDR3aa: ASSEFEGRGSYNEQF
v_gene: TRBV21-1; CDR3aa: ASRLDSYEQY
v_gene: TRBV6-2/TRBV6-3; CDR3aa: ASSYVLNTLGNEQF
v_gene: TRBV18; CDR3aa: ASSPPGLAHEQY
v_gene: TRBV27; CDR3aa: ASSPRGTRTDTQY
v_gene: TRBV3-1; CDR3aa: ASSQDRLLGQETQY
v_gene: TRBV28; CDR3aa: ASSLGVGPLNTEAF
v_gene: TRBV15; CDR3aa: ATSRASYSLAKNIQY
v_gene: TRBV29-1; CDR3aa: SVTTGGSQPQH
v_gene: TRBV29-1; CDR3aa: SVALIARADTQY
v_gene: TRBV28; CDR3aa: ASSSSGLAGSYEQY